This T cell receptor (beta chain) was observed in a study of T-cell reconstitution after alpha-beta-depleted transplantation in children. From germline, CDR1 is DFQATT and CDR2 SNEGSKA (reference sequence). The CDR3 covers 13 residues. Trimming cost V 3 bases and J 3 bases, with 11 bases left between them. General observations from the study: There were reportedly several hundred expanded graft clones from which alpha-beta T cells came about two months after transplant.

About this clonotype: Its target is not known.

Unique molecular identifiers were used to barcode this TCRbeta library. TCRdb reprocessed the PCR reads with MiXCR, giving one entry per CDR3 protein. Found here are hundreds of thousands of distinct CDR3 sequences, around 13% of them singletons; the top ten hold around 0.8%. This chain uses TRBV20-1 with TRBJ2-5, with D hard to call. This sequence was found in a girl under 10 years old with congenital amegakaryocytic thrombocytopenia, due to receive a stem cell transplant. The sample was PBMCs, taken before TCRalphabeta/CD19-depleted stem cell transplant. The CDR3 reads CSARYGPEETQYF. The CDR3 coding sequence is TGCAGTGCTAGGTATGGGCCAGAAGAGACCCAGTACTTC.